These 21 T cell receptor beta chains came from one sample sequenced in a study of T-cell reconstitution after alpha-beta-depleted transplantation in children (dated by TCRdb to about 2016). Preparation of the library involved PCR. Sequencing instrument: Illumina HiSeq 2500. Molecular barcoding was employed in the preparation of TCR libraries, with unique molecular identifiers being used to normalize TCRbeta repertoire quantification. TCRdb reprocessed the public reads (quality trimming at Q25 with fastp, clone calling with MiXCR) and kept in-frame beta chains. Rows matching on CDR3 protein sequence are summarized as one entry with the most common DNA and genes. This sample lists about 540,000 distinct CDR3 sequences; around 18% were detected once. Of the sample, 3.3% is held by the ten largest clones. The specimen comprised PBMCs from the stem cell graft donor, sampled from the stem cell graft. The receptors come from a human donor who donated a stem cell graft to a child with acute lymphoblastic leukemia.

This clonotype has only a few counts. CDR3 loop: CASGLAKLAGGPQVLNEQFF. The CDR3 DNA sequence: TGTGCTAGTGGTTTGGCCAAACTAGCGGGAGGGCCCCAAGTCCTCAATGAGCAGTTCTTC. The chain joins TRBV12-5 to TRBJ2-1; 13 bases line up with TRBD2. The CDR3 runs to 20 residues. After removal of 1 base from V and 6 bases from J, the junction contained 15 bases not matched to a gene. Germline V gives CDR1 LGHNT, CDR2 FRNRAP.

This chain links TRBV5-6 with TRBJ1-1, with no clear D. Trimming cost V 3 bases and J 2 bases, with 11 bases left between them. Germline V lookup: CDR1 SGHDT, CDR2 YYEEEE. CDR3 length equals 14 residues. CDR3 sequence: CASSWAHANTEAFF. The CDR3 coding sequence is TGTGCCAGCAGCTGGGCACACGCAAACACTGAAGCTTTCTTT.

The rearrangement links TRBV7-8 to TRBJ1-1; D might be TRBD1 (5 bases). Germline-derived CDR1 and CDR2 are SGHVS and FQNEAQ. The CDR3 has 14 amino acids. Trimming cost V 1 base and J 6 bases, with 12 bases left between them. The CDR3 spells CASSLESIGAEAFF. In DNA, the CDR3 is TGTGCCAGCAGCTTAGAATCCATAGGGGCTGAAGCTTTCTTT.

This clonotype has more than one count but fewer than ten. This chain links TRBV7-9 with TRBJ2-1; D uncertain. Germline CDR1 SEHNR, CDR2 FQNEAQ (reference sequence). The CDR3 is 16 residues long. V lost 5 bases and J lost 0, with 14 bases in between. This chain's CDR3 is CASSPAPPSSYNEQFF. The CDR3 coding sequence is TGTGCCAGCAGCCCAGCTCCTCCAAGCTCCTACAATGAGCAGTTCTTC.

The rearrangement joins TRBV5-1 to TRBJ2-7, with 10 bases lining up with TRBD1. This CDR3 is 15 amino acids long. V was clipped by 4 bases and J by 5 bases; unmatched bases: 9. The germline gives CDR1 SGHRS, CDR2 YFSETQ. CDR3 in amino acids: CASSARQGAPDEQYF. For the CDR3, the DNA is TGCGCCAGCAGCGCCCGACAGGGGGCGCCGGACGAGCAGTACTTC.

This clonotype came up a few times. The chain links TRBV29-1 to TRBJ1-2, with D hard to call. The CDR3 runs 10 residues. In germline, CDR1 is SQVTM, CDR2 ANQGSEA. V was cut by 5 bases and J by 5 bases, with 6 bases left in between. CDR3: CSVREYGYTF. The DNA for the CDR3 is TGCAGCGTTAGGGAATATGGCTACACCTTC.

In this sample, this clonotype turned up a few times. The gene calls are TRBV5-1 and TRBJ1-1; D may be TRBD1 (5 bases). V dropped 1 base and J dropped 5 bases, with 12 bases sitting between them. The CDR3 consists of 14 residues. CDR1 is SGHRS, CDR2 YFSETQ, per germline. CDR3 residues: CASSLTAGGTEAFF. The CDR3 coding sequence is TGCGCCAGCAGCTTGACGGCGGGGGGAACTGAAGCTTTCTTT.

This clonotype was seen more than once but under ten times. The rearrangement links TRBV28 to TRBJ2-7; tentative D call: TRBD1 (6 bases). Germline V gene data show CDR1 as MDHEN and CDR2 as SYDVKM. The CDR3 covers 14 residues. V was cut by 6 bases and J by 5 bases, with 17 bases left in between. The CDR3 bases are TGTGCCAGCAGCGCCGGCAGGGGCCAGGACGAGCAGTACTTC. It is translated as CASSAGRGQDEQYF.

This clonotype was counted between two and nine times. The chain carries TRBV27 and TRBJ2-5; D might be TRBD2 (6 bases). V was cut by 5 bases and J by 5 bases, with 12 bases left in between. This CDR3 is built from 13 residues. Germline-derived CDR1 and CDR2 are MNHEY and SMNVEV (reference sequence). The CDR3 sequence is CASSLQEGETQYF. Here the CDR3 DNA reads TGTGCCAGCAGTCTCCAGGAGGGCGAGACCCAGTACTTC.

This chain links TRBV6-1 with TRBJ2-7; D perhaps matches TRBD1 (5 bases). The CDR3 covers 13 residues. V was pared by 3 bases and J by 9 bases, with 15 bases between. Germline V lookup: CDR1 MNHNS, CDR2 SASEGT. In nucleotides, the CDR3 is TGTGCCAGCAGTGACCCTTTACAGGCCGCGCAGTACTTC. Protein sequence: CASSDPLQAAQYF.

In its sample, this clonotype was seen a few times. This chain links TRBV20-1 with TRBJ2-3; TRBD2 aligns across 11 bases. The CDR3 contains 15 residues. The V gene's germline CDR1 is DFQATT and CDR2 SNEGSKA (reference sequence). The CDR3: CSLTSGSALTDTQYF. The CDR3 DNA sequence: TGCAGCCTCACTAGCGGGAGCGCCCTCACAGATACGCAGTATTTT.

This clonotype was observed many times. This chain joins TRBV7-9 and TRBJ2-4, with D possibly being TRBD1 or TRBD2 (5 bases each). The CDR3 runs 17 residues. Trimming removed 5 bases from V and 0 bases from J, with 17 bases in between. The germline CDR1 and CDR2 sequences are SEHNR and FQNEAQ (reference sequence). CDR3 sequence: CASSQVPLGTAKNIQYF. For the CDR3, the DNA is TGTGCCAGCAGCCAAGTTCCTCTTGGGACAGCCAAAAACATTCAGTACTTC.

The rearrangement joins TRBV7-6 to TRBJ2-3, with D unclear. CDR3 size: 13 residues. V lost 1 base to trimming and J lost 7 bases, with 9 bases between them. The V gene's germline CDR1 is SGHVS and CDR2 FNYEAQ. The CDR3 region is CASSLELANTQYF. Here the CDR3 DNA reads TGTGCCAGCAGCTTAGAGTTGGCAAATACGCAGTATTTT. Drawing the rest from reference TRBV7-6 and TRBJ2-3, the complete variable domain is GAGVSQSPRYKVTKRGQDVALRCDPISGHVSLYWYRQALGQGPEFLTYFNYEAQQDKSGLPNDRFSAERPEGSISTLTIQRTEQRDSAMYRCASSLELANTQYFGPGTRLTVL.

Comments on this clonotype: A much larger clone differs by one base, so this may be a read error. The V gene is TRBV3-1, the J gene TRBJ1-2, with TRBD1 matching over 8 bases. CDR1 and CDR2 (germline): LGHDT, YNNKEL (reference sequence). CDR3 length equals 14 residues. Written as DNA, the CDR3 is TGTGCCAGCAGCCCCGGGACAGGAGACTATGGCTGCACCTTC. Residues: CASSPGTGDYGCTF.

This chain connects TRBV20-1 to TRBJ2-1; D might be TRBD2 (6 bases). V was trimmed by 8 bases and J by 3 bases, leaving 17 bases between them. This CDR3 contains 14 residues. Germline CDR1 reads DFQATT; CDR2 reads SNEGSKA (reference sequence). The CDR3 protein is CSPVGGASYNEQFF. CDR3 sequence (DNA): TGCAGTCCCGTCGGGGGAGCTAGCTACAATGAGCAGTTCTTC.

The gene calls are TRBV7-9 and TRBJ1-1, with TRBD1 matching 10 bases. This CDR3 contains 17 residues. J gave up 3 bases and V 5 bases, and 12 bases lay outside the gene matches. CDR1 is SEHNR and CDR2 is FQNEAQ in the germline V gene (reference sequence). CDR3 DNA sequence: TGTGCCAGCAGCCCCGGGACAGGGGCCGTTAGGGACACTGAAGCTTTCTTT. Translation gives CASSPGTGAVRDTEAFF.

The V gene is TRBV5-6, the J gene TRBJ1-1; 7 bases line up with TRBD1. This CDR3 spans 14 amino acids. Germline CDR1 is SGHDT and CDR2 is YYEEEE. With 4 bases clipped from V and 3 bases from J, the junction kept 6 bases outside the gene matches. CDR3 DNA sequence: TGTGCCAGCAGCCTCAGGGGGGACTACACTGAAGCTTTCTTT. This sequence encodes CASSLRGDYTEAFF.

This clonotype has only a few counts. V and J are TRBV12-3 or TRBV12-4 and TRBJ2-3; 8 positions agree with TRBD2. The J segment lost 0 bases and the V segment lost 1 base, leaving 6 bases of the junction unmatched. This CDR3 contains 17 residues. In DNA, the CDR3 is TGTGCCAGCAGTTTAGGGGCTAGCGGGCTTAGCACAGATACGCAGTATTTT. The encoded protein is CASSLGASGLSTDTQYF.

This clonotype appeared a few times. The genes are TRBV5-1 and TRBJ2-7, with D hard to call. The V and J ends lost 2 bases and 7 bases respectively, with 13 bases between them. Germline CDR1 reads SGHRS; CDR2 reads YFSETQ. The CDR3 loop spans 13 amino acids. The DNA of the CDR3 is TGCGCCAGCAGCTTCGCAGCGCTGAATGAGCAGTACTTC. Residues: CASSFAALNEQYF. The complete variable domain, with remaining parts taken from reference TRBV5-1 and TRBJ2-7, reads KAGVTQTPRYLIKTRGQQVTLSCSPISGHRSVSWYQQTPGQGLQFLFEYFSETQRNKGNFPGRFSGRQFSNSRSEMNVSTLELGDSALYLCASSFAALNEQYFGPGTRLTVT.

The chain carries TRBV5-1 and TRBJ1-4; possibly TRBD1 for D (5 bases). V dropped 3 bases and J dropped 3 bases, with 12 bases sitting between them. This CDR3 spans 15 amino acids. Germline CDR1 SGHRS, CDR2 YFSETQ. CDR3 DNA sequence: TGCGCCAGCAGCTGGGGACGGAAATCTAATGAAAAACTGTTTTTT. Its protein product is CASSWGRKSNEKLFF.

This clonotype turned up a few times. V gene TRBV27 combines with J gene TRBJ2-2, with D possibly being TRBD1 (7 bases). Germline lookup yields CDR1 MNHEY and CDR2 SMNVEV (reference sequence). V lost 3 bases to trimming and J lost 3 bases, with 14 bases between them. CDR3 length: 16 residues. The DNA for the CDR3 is TGTGCCAGCAGTTTGGGGCAGGGGGGATACACCGGGGAGCTGTTTTTT. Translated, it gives CASSLGQGGYTGELFF.